This T cell receptor beta chain was sequenced for a study of blood T cell repertoires in COVID-19. On the study more broadly: Spain, Italy and the United States supplied samples that represented acute and convalescent COVID-19. Nucleic acid was either cDNA or gDNA, and it came from T cells, B-cell-depleted T cells, or PBMCs.

Trimming took 6 bases from V and 3 from J, leaving 14 bases between them. From germline, CDR1 is SGHAT and CDR2 FQDESV (reference sequence). The CDR3 spans 15 residues. The authors' processing: Nucleated cell number was recorded as an estimate derived from reference gene primer amplification. Assay used: immunoSEQ multiplex PCR; TCRdb lists only in-frame clones, some missing. V, J and clone size are taken as reported in that table, and D and trimming were inferred from the DNA itself. Altogether around 200,000 clones are present, 80% to 90% being singletons, with the ten largest covering 5.5% to 8%. V gene TRBV11-1 combines with J gene TRBJ2-2; tentative D call: TRBD1 (5 bases). The sequencing input was peripheral blood. This clonotype was obtained from a man aged 60 to 69 who had recovered from COVID-19. The CDR3 nucleotides read TGTGCCAGCAGTTTCCAGGGTGCGGACACCGGGGAGCTGTTTTTT. This gives the protein CASSFQGADTGELFF. Supplemented by reference TRBV11-1 and TRBJ2-2, the full variable domain reads EAEVAQSPRYKITEKSQAVAFWCDPISGHATLYWYRQILGQGPELLVQFQDESVVDDSQLPKDRFSAERLKGVDSTLKIQPAELGDSAMYLCASSFQGADTGELFFGEGSRLTVL.